A single sample is the source of the 14 T cell receptor beta chains below, sequenced in a study of regulatory T cells in long-lasting Graves disease. The time point: newly diagnosed GD, antithyroid drugs for less than 3 months. The TCR library was made from RNA extracted from PBMCs. CDR3 regions were amplified by Arm-PCR using iRepertoire HTBI primers to build TCR beta libraries. TCRdb re-called the multiplex PCR reads with MiXCR, one entry per CDR3 protein. The table includes about 220,000 distinct CDR3 sequences, around 20% detected once. The data were also submitted as part of a second study, on T cells in Graves' hyperthyroidism and ophthalmopathy.

Sequenced material: peripheral blood mononuclear cells (PBMCs), taken at new diagnosis, from a patient treated with antithyroid drugs. The receptors derive from a woman aged 25 to 39 with Graves disease.

This clonotype appeared many times. The chain recombines TRBV6-1 with TRBJ2-1; tentatively, D is TRBD2 (5 bases). V shed 2 bases and J shed 1 base, with 9 bases lying between them. Per germline, CDR1 MNHNS and CDR2 SASEGT. This CDR3 is built from 15 residues. The DNA of the CDR3 is TGTGCCAGCAGTGAATGGGGAGATTCCTACAATGAGCAGTTCTTC. It codes for CASSEWGDSYNEQFF.

About this clonotype: This may arise from a read error, as a much more abundant clone is one base away. V is TRBV18 and J is TRBJ2-5, with no clear D. Judging by the DNA end, TRBJ2-1 fits better; the J call may be wrong. Per germline, CDR1 KGHSH and CDR2 LQKENI. The CDR3 sequence is 13 residues long. CDR3 sequence: CASSAQKYNEQFF. CDR3 in DNA: TGTGCCAGCTCCGCACAGAAATACAATGAGCAGTTCTTC.

The rearrangement joins TRBV9 to TRBJ1-2; D possibly corresponds to TRBD1 (5 bases). The CDR3 extends over 14 amino acids. CDR1 and CDR2 (germline): SGDLS, YYNGEE. V was trimmed by 2 bases and J by 0 bases, leaving 8 bases between them. DNA for the CDR3: TGTGCCAGCAGCGTGACAGATACTAACTATGGCTACACCTTC. Protein product: CASSVTDTNYGYTF.

In this sample, this clonotype turned up many times. V usage is TRBV6-1 and J usage is TRBJ1-1; TRBD1 might be the D (5 bases). V was clipped by 7 bases and J by 0 bases, with 12 bases between them. The CDR3 extends over 14 amino acids. CDR1 is MNHNS, CDR2 SASEGT, per germline. In nucleotides, the CDR3 is TGTGCCAGCACCTTTACAGGAGTGAACACTGAAGCTTTCTTT. It is translated as CASTFTGVNTEAFF.

The genes are TRBV7-9 and TRBJ2-5; D is unresolved. Germline assignment: CDR1 SEHNR and CDR2 FQNEAQ (reference sequence). Trimming pared 5 bases from V and 1 base from J, leaving 11 bases between. The CDR3 is made up of 14 amino acids. The DNA of the CDR3 is TGTGCCAGCAGCAACCCGACGGGCCAAGAGACCCAGTACTTC. This codes for CASSNPTGQETQYF.

Many counts were recorded for this clonotype. The gene calls are TRBV20-1 and TRBJ2-1; tentatively, D is TRBD2 (6 bases). The CDR3 is 14 amino acids. V was pared by 1 base and J by 0 bases, with 7 bases between. Germline CDR1 DFQATT, CDR2 SNEGSKA (reference sequence). CDR3 DNA: TGCAGTGCTAGAGCCGGGAGCTCCTACAATGAGCAGTTCTTC. Amino acids: CSARAGSSYNEQFF.

This clonotype was detected a few times. The CDR3 DNA sequence: TGCGCCAGCAGCGCGGCTGCGGGAGACACCATATATTTT. As protein: CASSAAAGDTIYF. The chain has TRBV10-1 and TRBJ1-3; D gene unclear. Germline V CDR1 and CDR2: WNHNN, SYGVQD (reference sequence). Deletions cut 6 bases from V and 8 bases from J, with 14 bases between. This CDR3 has 13 amino acids.

This clonotype was picked up many times. The chain combines TRBV5-1 with TRBJ2-6; TRBD2 agrees at 8 bases. The CDR3 runs 15 residues. The J segment lost 2 bases and the V segment lost 4 bases, leaving 2 bases of the junction unmatched. Per germline, CDR1 SGHRS and CDR2 YFSETQ. The CDR3 spells CASSPGGAGANVLTF. The CDR3 region has the DNA TGCGCCAGCAGCCCGGGGGGGGCTGGGGCCAACGTCCTGACTTTC.

The V gene is TRBV7-9, the J gene TRBJ2-1; 8 bases line up with TRBD1. V lost 5 bases and J lost 0; bases outside the gene matches: 9. Germline assignment: CDR1 SEHNR and CDR2 FQNEAQ (reference sequence). The CDR3 covers 17 residues. This CDR3 is CASSAQTGVSSYNEQFF. For the CDR3, the DNA is TGTGCCAGCAGCGCCCAGACAGGGGTAAGCTCCTACAATGAGCAGTTCTTC.

In its sample, this clonotype was seen many times. The chain is built from TRBV2 and TRBJ1-3, with D maybe TRBD1 (5 bases). The CDR3 contains 15 residues. Looked up from germline, CDR1 is SNHLY and CDR2 is FYNNEI. Trimming removed 7 bases at V and 0 bases at J, with 13 bases between. DNA of the CDR3: TGTGCCAGCAAAGCGGGGCGAACCTCTGGAAACACCATATATTTT. It yields the protein CASKAGRTSGNTIYF. The full variable domain, its missing parts supplied by reference TRBV2 and TRBJ1-3, is EPEVTQTPSHQVTQMGQEVILRCVPISNHLYFYWYRQILGQKVEFLVSFYNNEISEKSEIFDDQFSVERPDGSNFTLKIRSTKLEDSAMYFCASKAGRTSGNTIYFGEGSWLTVV.

The rearrangement links TRBV19 to TRBJ1-2; D unclear. CDR3 length: 15 amino acids. The germline V gene encodes CDR1 LNHDA and CDR2 SQIVND (reference sequence). Trimming cost V 3 bases and J 3 bases, with 14 bases left between them. DNA for the CDR3: TGTGCCAGTAGTATTTCCGGCAGCTTTGACTATGGCTACACCTTC. Residues: CASSISGSFDYGYTF.

This clonotype was recorded many times. The chain combines TRBV12-3 or TRBV12-4 with TRBJ2-7; 7 bases line up with TRBD1. With 6 bases clipped from V and 0 bases from J, the junction kept 5 bases outside the gene matches. The CDR3 is made up of 14 amino acids. This CDR3 reads CASSTGTASYEQYF. The CDR3 DNA is TGTGCCAGCAGCACCGGGACAGCCTCCTACGAGCAGTACTTC.

The sample holds many counts of this clonotype. This chain uses TRBV30 with TRBJ1-1; tentative D call: TRBD1 (6 bases). The length of the CDR3 is 14 residues. Germline V CDR1 and CDR2: GTSNPN, SVGIG (reference sequence). The CDR3 region is CVSHGGSRNTEAFF. Here the CDR3 DNA reads TGTGTATCCCATGGGGGCTCGAGGAACACTGAAGCTTTCTTT. The full variable domain, in which reference TRBV30 and TRBJ1-1 provide the parts outside the CDR3, is SQTIHQWPATLVQPVGSPLSLECTVEGTSNPNLYWYRQAAGRGLQLLFYSVGIGQISSEVPQNLSASRPQDRQFILSSKKLLLSDSGFYLCVSHGGSRNTEAFFGQGTRLTVV.

This clonotype has a count of ten or more. The chain couples TRBV20-1 to TRBJ2-5, with D perhaps matching TRBD1 or TRBD2 (6 bases each). Germline CDR1 and CDR2: DFQATT and SNEGSKA (reference sequence). Between the trimmed V and J ends, which lost 6 bases and 5 bases, there was a span of 16 bases. This CDR3 spans 13 amino acids. CDR3 nucleotide sequence: TGCAGTGCCCAACGGGGGCGAGCTGAGACCCAGTACTTC. It is translated as CSAQRGRAETQYF.